This is a list of T cell receptor beta chains from one sample in a study of cytomegalovirus exposure and HLA in healthy donors. TCRdb's copy holds only in-frame clones and misses some; the assay was immunoSEQ multiplex PCR. The sample holds over 150,000 clones, approximately 75% seen once. Sequenced input: PBMCs. The receptors here all came from a man younger than 40 in good health and CMV-seropositive. Each CDR3 is given with its conserved first and last residue. The D gene is left open where the match is weak. Clone size is not always given. Where it is, it says once, few, many or a class for expanded clones.

j_gene,d_gene,v_gene,abundance,CDR3aa,CDR3nt
TRBJ1-4,-,TRBV7-9,-,CASIVPGGKDEKLFF,TGTGCCAGCATCGTACCGGGGGGCAAGGATGAAAAACTGTTTTTT
TRBJ2-3,-,TRBV4-3,-,CASSQQLSPTDTQYF,TGCGCCAGCAGCCAACAGTTATCCCCCACAGATACGCAGTATTTT
TRBJ1-1,-,TRBV6-1,few,CASPGNSEAFF,TGTGCCAGCCCGGGAAACAGTGAAGCTTTCTTT
TRBJ2-1,TRBD2,TRBV9,-,CASSPRGLAGEHNEQFF,TGTGCCAGCAGCCCCCGGGGACTAGCGGGGGAGCACAATGAGCAGTTCTTC
TRBJ1-1,-,TRBV5-1,-,CASSSVGVSEAFF,TGCGCCAGCAGCTCGGTGGGAGTATCTGAAGCTTTCTTT
TRBJ1-5,-,TRBV28,-,CASQSAGGYYSNQPQHF,TGTGCCAGCCAGTCGGCAGGAGGGTATTATAGCAATCAGCCCCAGCATTTT
TRBJ1-5,-,TRBV7-9,once,CASSKQGRNQPQHF,TGTGCCAGCAGCAAACAGGGCCGCAATCAGCCCCAGCATTTT
TRBJ2-3,TRBD2,TRBV6-4,once,CASSPSGSGPDTQYF,TGTGCCAGCAGTCCGAGCGGGAGTGGTCCAGATACGCAGTATTTT
TRBJ2-2,TRBD2,TRBV4-1,-,CASTRTASGSDTGELFF,TGCGCCAGCACCCGGACCGCTAGCGGGAGTGACACCGGGGAGCTGTTTTTT
TRBJ2-1,-,TRBV10-2,-,CASSEVSGVVGFF,TGCGCCAGCAGTGAGGTCTCGGGGGTTGTGGGGTTCTTC
TRBJ1-1,TRBD1,TRBV5-1,-,CASSSISLFGTGGLTEAFF,TGCGCCAGCAGCTCTATTTCCCTATTCGGGACAGGGGGCTTGACTGAAGCTTTCTTT
TRBJ1-1,-,TRBV29-1,-,CSVLQTSNTEAFF,TGCAGCGTATTACAGACATCGAACACTGAAGCTTTCTTT
TRBJ2-3,TRBD1,TRBV7-9,-,CASSLDRVFGTDTQYF,TGTGCCAGCAGCCTAGACAGGGTTTTTGGCACAGATACGCAGTATTTT
TRBJ2-3,-,TRBV9,few,CASNIQGSNTQYF,TGTGCCAGCAACATACAGGGTTCAAATACGCAGTATTTT
TRBJ1-4,-,TRBV6-1,few,CASSEGSGATNEKLFF,TGTGCCAGCAGTGAAGGGTCGGGGGCAACTAATGAAAAACTGTTTTTT
TRBJ2-7,TRBD1,TRBV15,-,CATSRSGQREQYF,TGTGCCACCAGCAGATCGGGACAGAGGGAGCAGTACTTC
TRBJ1-2,TRBD1,TRBV7-9,-,CASSLGFPGGAGYGYTF,TGTGCCAGCAGCTTAGGGTTCCCAGGGGGCGCCGGCTATGGCTACACCTTC
TRBJ1-2,TRBD1,TRBV19,few,CASSGQPWTGRNGYTF,TGTGCCAGTAGTGGTCAACCCTGGACAGGGAGAAATGGCTACACCTTC
TRBJ1-4,-,TRBV6-1,-,CASRKTETEKLFF,TGTGCCAGCAGAAAGACAGAGACAGAAAAACTGTTTTTT
TRBJ1-2,-,TRBV5-1,-,CASSLAADYGYTF,TGCGCCAGCAGCTTGGCCGCAGATTATGGCTACACCTTC
TRBJ2-3,-,TRBV11-2,-,CASSLALATDTQYF,TGTGCCAGCAGCTTAGCGTTAGCAACAGATACGCAGTATTTT
TRBJ1-3,-,TRBV28,-,CASSLPGGQGGNTIYF,TGTGCCAGCAGTTTGCCCGGGGGGCAGGGCGGCAACACCATATATTTT
TRBJ2-5,-,TRBV11-2,few,CASSSGTMETQYF,TGTGCCAGCAGCTCCGGGACAATGGAGACCCAGTACTTC
TRBJ2-3,-,TRBV5-6,-,CASSSPGLATDTQYF,TGTGCCAGCAGCTCGCCGGGACTTGCCACAGATACGCAGTATTTT
TRBJ2-3,-,TRBV19,-,CASSIDRGDTQYF,TGTGCCAGTAGTATAGACAGGGGAGATACGCAGTATTTT
TRBJ1-4,-,TRBV12-5,-,CASGLGLTGALNEKLFF,TGTGCTAGTGGTTTGGGCCTCACCGGAGCCCTTAATGAAAAACTGTTTTTT
TRBJ1-4,TRBD1,TRBV18,-,CASSTLRQGQKLFF,TGTGCCAGCTCAACCCTCCGACAGGGCCAAAAACTGTTTTTT
TRBJ2-7,TRBD1,TRBV5-4,once,CASSEGQGSSYEQYF,TGTGCCAGCAGCGAGGGACAGGGGAGCTCCTACGAGCAGTACTTC
TRBJ2-7,-,TRBV5-4,-,CASRLGENLEHQYF,TGTGCCAGCAGGTTGGGGGAGAACTTGGAGCACCAGTACTTC
TRBJ2-1,-,TRBV7-9,-,CASSAGGFSYNEQFF,TGTGCCAGCAGCGCAGGGGGGTTCTCCTACAATGAGCAGTTCTTC
TRBJ1-1,-,TRBV9,-,CASRHGDMNTEAFF,TGTGCCAGCAGACACGGGGACATGAACACTGAAGCTTTCTTT
TRBJ2-7,-,TRBV23-1,-,CASSPAGELLLYEQYF,TGCGCCAGCAGCCCCGCTGGGGAGCTACTCCTTTACGAGCAGTACTTC
TRBJ1-1,-,TRBV4-2,-,CASSLGGSPEAFF,TGTGCCAGCAGCTTGGGGGGGTCCCCTGAAGCTTTCTTT
TRBJ2-6,-,TRBV5-1,-,CASIDSSGANVLTF,TGCGCCAGCATCGACAGCTCTGGGGCCAACGTCCTGACTTTC
TRBJ2-1,-,TRBV27,-,CASSQGPGDNEQFF,TGTGCCAGCAGCCAGGGGCCTGGAGACAATGAGCAGTTCTTC
TRBJ2-1,-,TRBV25-1,few,CASSHRVAYNEQFF,TGTGCCAGCAGTCACCGGGTGGCGTACAATGAGCAGTTCTTC
TRBJ2-6,-,TRBV6-1,-,CASSERFVVSGANVLTF,TGTGCCAGCAGTGAGCGGTTTGTGGTCTCTGGGGCCAACGTCCTGACTTTC
TRBJ1-1,-,TRBV6-1,few,CASSIQATEAFF,TGTGCCAGCAGTATACAGGCCACTGAAGCTTTCTTT
TRBJ2-1,-,TRBV27,-,CASRYQSGFSYNEQFF,TGTGCCAGCAGATACCAGTCAGGGTTCTCCTACAATGAGCAGTTCTTC
TRBJ2-3,TRBD2,TRBV2,-,CASSPGLSGGSTDTQYF,TGTGCCAGCAGCCCAGGGCTGAGCGGGGGGTCCACAGATACGCAGTATTTT
TRBJ2-1,-,TRBV11-1,-,CASSRVAEPVYNEQFF,TGTGCCAGCAGCCGGGTCGCGGAACCGGTCTACAATGAGCAGTTCTTC
TRBJ2-2,-,TRBV6-5,-,CASSWGLTGELFF,TGTGCCAGCAGCTGGGGGCTCACCGGGGAGCTGTTTTTT
TRBJ2-7,TRBD2,TRBV5-4,few,CASSAGLAEPSYEQYF,TGTGCCAGCAGCGCTGGACTAGCGGAGCCCTCCTACGAGCAGTACTTC
TRBJ2-3,TRBD2,TRBV7-7,-,CASSPAGGLSTDTQYF,TGTGCTAGCAGCCCAGCGGGGGGGTTAAGCACAGATACGCAGTATTTT
TRBJ2-5,-,TRBV30,-,CAWSTFTETQYF,TGTGCCTGGAGTACTTTTACGGAGACCCAGTACTTC
TRBJ2-7,TRBD2,TRBV11-2,-,CASSLGGSASYEQYF,TGTGCCAGCAGCTTGGGCGGGAGTGCTTCCTACGAGCAGTACTTC
TRBJ1-1,-,TRBV6-1,-,CASLWPGMNTEAFF,TGTGCCAGCCTGTGGCCAGGGATGAACACTGAAGCTTTCTTT
TRBJ2-1,-,TRBV29-1,few,CSVTGGRYNEQFF,TGCAGCGTTACGGGGGGCCGTTACAATGAGCAGTTCTTC
TRBJ2-3,-,TRBV14,-,CASSKLKRTDTQYF,TGTGCCAGCAGCAAACTGAAACGCACAGATACGCAGTATTTT
TRBJ2-2,-,TRBV7-2,-,CASSSPTGTGELFF,TGTGCCAGCAGCTCTCCAACAGGAACCGGGGAGCTGTTTTTT
TRBJ1-5,-,TRBV7-9,-,CASSLGEQPQHF,TGTGCCAGCAGCTTAGGCGAACAGCCCCAGCATTTT
TRBJ2-1,TRBD2,TRBV29-1,-,CSAGGTSGGNEQFF,TGCAGCGCCGGGGGGACTAGCGGGGGCAATGAGCAGTTCTTC